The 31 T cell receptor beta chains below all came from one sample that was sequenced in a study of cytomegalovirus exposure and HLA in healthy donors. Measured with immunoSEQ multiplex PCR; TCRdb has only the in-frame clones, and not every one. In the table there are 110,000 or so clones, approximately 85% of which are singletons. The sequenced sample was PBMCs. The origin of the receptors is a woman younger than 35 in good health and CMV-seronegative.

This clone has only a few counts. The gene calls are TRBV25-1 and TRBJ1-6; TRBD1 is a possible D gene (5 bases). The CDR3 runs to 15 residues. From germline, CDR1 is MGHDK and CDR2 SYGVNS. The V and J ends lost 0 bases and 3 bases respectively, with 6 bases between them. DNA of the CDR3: TGTGCCAGCAGTGAATACGGGGGCTATAATTCACCCCTCCACTTT. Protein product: CASSEYGGYNSPLHF. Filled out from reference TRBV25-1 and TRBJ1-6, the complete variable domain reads EADIYQTPRYLVIGTGKKITLECSQTMGHDKMYWYQQDPGMELHLIHYSYGVNSTEKGDLSSESTVSRIRTEHFPLTLESARPSHTSQYLCASSEYGGYNSPLHFGNGTRLTVT.

CDR3 sequence (DNA): TGTGCCAGCAGCTCCTTAGCGGGTATTCGTACAGATACGCAGTATTTT. Residues: CASSSLAGIRTDTQYF. This chain uses TRBV7-9 with TRBJ2-3; 7 nucleotides align to TRBD2. Germline V gene lookup returns CDR1 SEHNR and CDR2 FQNEAQ (reference sequence). The CDR3 runs to 16 residues. V was pared by 4 bases and J by 3 bases, with 10 bases of the junction left unmatched. The full variable domain, rest sourced from reference TRBV7-9 and TRBJ2-3, is DTGVSQNPRHKITKRGQNVTFRCDPISEHNRLYWYRQTLGQGPEFLTYFQNEAQLEKSRLLSDRFSAERPKGSFSTLEIQRTEQGDSAMYLCASSSLAGIRTDTQYFGPGTRLTVL.

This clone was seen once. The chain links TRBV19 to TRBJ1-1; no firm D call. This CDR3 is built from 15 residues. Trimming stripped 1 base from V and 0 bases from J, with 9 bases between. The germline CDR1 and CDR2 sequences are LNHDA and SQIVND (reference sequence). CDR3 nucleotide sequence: TGTGCCAGTAGTATAGTTCAGGAATTGAACACTGAAGCTTTCTTT. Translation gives CASSIVQELNTEAFF.

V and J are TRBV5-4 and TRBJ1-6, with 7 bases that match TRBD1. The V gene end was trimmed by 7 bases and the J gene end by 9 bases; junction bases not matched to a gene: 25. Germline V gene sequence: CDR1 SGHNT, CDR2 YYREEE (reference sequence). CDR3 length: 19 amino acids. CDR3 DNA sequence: TGTGCCAGCTCCTTTACTCGGGACAGCTTTAGGTCCCTTCTTTCACCCCTCCACTTT. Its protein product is CASSFTRDSFRSLLSPLHF.

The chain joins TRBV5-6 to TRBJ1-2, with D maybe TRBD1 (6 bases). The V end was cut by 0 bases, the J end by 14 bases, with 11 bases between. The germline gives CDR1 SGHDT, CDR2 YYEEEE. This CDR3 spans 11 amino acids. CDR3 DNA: TGTGCCAGCAGCTTGGTGCAGGGGTTTACCTTC. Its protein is CASSLVQGFTF. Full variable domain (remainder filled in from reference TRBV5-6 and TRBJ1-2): DAGVTQSPTHLIKTRGQQVTLRCSPKSGHDTVSWYQQALGQGPQFIFQYYEEEERQRGNFPDRFSGHQFPNYSSELNVNALLLGDSALYLCASSLVQGFTFGSGTRLTVV.

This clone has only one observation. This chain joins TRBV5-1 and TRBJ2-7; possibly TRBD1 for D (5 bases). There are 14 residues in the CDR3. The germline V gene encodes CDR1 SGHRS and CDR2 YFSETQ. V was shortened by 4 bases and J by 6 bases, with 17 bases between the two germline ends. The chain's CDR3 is CASSVGPSQGEQYF. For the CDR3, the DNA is TGCGCCAGCAGCGTGGGTCCCTCCCAGGGCGAGCAGTACTTC.

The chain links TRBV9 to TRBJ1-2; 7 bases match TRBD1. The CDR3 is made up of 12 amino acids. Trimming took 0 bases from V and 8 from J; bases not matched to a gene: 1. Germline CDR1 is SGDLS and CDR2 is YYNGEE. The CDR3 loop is CASSVVGGGYTF. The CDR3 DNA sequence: TGTGCCAGCAGCGTAGTAGGGGGCGGCTACACCTTC.

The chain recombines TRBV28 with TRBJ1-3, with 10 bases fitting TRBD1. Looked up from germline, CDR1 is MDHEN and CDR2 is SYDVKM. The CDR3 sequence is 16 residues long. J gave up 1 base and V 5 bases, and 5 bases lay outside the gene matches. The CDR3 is CASSTPGQGSGNTIYF. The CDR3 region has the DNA TGTGCCAGCAGTACCCCGGGACAGGGGTCTGGAAACACCATATATTTT. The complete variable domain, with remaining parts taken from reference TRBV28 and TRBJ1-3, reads DVKVTQSSRYLVKRTGEKVFLECVQDMDHENMFWYRQDPGLGLRLIYFSYDVKMKEKGDIPEGYSVSREKKERFSLILESASTNQTSMYLCASSTPGQGSGNTIYFGEGSWLTVV.

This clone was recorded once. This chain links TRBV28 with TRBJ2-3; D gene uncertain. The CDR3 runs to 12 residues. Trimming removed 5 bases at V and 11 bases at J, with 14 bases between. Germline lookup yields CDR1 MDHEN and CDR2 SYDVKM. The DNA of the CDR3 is TGTGCCAGCAGTGGCCCCCCCCGCGGGCAGTATTTT. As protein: CASSGPPRGQYF.

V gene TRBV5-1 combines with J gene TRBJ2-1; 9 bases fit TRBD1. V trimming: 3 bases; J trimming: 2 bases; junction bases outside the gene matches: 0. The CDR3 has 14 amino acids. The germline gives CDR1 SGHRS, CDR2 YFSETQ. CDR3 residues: CASSWDRAYNEQFF. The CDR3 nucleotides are TGCGCCAGCAGCTGGGACAGGGCCTACAATGAGCAGTTCTTC.

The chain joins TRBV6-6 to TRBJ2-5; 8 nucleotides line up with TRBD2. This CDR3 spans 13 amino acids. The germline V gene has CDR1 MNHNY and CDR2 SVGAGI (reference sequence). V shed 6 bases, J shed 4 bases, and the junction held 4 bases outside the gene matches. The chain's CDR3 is CASSRGGGETQYF. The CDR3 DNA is TGTGCCAGCAGCCGGGGGGGCGGAGAGACCCAGTACTTC.

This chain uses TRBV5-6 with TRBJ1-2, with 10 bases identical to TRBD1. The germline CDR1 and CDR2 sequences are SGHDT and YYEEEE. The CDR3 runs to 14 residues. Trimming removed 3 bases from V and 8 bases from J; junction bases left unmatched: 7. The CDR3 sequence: CASSSGTGVKGYTF. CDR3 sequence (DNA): TGTGCCAGCAGCTCCGGGACAGGGGTAAAGGGCTACACCTTC.

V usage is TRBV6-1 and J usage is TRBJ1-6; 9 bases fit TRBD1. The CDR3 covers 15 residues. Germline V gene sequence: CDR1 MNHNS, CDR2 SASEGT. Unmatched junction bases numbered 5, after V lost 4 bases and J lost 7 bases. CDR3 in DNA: TGTGCCAGCAGTGTCATACAGGGGGCCAATTCACCCCTCCACTTT. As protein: CASSVIQGANSPLHF.

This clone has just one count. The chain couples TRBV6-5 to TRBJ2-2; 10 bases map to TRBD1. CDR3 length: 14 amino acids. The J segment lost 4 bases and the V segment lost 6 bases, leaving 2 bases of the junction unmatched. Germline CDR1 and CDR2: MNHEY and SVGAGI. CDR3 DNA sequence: TGTGCCAGCAGATGGGACAGGGGCACCGGGGAGCTGTTTTTT. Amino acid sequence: CASRWDRGTGELFF.

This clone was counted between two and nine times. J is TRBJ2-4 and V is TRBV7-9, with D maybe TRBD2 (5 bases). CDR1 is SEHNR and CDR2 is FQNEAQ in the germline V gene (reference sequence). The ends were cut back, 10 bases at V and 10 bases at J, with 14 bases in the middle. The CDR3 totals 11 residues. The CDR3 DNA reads TGTGCCACCGACCGGGGATGGATTCAGTACTTC. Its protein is CATDRGWIQYF.

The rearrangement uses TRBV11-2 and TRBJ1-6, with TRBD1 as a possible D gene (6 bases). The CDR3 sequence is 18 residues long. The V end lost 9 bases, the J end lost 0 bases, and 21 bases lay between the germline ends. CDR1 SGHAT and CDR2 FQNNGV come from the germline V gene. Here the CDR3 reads CASSRTVQTSSYNSPLHF. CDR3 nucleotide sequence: TGTGCCAGTTCCAGGACAGTCCAGACAAGCTCCTATAATTCACCCCTCCACTTT.

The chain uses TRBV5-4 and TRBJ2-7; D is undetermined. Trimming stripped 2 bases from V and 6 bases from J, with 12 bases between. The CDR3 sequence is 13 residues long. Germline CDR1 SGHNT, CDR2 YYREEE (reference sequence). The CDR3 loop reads CASSFGGAGEQYF. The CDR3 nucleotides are TGTGCCAGCAGCTTTGGCGGTGCCGGCGAGCAGTACTTC.

The CDR3 DNA reads TGTGCCAGCAGCTCGGACAGGGTCTATGGCTACACCTTC. It translates to CASSSDRVYGYTF. The gene calls are TRBV11-2 and TRBJ1-2, with 8 nucleotides matching TRBD1. CDR1 and CDR2 (germline): SGHAT, FQNNGV. This CDR3 is built from 13 residues. J lost 4 bases, V lost 4 bases, and 2 bases had no gene match.

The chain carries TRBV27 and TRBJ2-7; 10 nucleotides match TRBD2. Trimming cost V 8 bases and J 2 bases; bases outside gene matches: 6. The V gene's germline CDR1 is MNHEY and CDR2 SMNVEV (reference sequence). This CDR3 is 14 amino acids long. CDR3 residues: CASFPSGGAYEQYF. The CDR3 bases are TGTGCCAGCTTCCCTAGCGGGGGCGCCTACGAGCAGTACTTC.

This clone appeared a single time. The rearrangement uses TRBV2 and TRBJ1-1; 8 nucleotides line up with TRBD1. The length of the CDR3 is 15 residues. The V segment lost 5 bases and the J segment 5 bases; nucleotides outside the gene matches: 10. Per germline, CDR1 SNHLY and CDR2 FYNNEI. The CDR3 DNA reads TGTGCCAGCAGTCCTTTACAGGGGGTCGGGACTGAAGCTTTCTTT. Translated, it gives CASSPLQGVGTEAFF.

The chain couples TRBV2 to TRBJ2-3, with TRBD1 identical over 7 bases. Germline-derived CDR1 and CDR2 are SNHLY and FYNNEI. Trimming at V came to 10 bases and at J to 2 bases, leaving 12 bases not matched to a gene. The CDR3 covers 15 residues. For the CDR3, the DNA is TGTGCCACGGGGAAGGACAGGAGCTTCACAGATACGCAGTATTTT. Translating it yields CATGKDRSFTDTQYF.

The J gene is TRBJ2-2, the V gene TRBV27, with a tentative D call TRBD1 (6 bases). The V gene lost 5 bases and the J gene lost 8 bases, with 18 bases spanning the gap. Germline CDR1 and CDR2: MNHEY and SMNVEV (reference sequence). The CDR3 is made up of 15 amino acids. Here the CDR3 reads CASSNAGARMGELFF. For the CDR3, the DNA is TGTGCCAGCAGTAACGCAGGGGCGCGTATGGGGGAGCTGTTTTTT.

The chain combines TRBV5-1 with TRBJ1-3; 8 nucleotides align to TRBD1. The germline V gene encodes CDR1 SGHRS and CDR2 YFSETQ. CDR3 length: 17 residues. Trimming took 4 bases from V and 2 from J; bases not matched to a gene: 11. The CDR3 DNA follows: TGCGCCAGCAGCGTACAGGGGGTGTCGAGTCCTGGAAACACCATATATTTT. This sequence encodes CASSVQGVSSPGNTIYF.

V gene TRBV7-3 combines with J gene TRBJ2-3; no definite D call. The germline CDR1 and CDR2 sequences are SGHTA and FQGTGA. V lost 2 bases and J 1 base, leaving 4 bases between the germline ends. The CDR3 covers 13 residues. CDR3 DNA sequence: TGTGCCAGCAGCTTATTAGGCACAGATACGCAGTATTTT. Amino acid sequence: CASSLLGTDTQYF. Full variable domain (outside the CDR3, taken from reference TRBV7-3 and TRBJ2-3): GAGVSQTPSNKVTEKGKYVELRCDPISGHTALYWYRQSLGQGPEFLIYFQGTGAADDSGLPNDRFFAVRPEGSVSTLKIQRTERGDSAVYLCASSLLGTDTQYFGPGTRLTVL.

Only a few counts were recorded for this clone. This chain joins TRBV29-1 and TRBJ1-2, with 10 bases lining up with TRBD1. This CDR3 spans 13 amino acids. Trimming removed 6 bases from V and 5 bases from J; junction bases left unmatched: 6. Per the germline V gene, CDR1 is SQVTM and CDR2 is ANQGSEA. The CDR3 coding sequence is TGCAGCGTCGGACAGGGGGTTAGTTATGGCTACACCTTC. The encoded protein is CSVGQGVSYGYTF.

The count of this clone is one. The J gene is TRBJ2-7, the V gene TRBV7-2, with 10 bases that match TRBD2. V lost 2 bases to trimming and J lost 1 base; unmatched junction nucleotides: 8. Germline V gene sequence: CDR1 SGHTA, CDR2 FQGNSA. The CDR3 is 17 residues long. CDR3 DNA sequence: TGTGCCAGCAGCTTAAGTAGCGGGGGGTCGAAATCCTACGAGCAGTACTTC. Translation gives CASSLSSGGSKSYEQYF. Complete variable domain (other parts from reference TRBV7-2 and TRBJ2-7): GAGVSQSPSNKVTEKGKDVELRCDPISGHTALYWYRQSLGQGLEFLIYFQGNSAPDKSGLPSDRFSAERTGGSVSTLTIQRTQQEDSAVYLCASSLSSGGSKSYEQYFGPGTRLTVT.

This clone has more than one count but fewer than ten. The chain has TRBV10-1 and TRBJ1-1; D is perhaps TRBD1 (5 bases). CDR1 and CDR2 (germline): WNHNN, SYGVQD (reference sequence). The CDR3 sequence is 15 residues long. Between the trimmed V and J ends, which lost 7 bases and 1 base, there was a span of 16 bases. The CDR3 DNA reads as TGCGCCAGCATTGTAGACAGCGAAGGGAACACTGAAGCTTTCTTT. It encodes CASIVDSEGNTEAFF.

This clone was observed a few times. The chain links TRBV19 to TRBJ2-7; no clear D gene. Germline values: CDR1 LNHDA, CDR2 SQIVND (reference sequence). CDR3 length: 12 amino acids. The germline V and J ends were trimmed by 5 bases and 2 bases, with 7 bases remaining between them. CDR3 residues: CASSLTPYEQYF. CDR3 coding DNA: TGTGCCAGTAGTCTGACACCCTACGAGCAGTACTTC. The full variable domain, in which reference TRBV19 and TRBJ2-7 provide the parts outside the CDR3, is DGGITQSPKYLFRKEGQNVTLSCEQNLNHDAMYWYRQDPGQGLRLIYYSQIVNDFQKGDIAEGYSVSREKKESFPLTVTSAQKNPTAFYLCASSLTPYEQYFGPGTRLTVT.

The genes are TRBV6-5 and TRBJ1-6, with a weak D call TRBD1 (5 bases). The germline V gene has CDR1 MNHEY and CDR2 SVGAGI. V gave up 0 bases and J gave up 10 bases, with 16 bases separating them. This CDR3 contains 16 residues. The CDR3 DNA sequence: TGTGCCAGCAGTTACTCCCCCGGGGCGGGATCCTCACCCCTCCACTTT. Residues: CASSYSPGAGSSPLHF.

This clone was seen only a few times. The chain's CDR3 is CATSVAGAPGELFF. In DNA, the CDR3 is TGTGCCACATCGGTAGCGGGGGCCCCCGGGGAGCTGTTTTTT. This chain uses TRBV15 with TRBJ2-2; 9 bases fit TRBD2. V lost 9 bases, J lost 6 bases, and 8 bases stayed unmatched. Germline V gene sequence: CDR1 LNHNV, CDR2 YYDKDF (reference sequence). The CDR3 covers 14 residues.

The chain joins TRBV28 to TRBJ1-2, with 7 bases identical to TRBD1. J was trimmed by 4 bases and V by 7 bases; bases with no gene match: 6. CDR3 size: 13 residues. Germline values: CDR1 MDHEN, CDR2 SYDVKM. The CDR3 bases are TGTGCCAGCACCCCAGGGACAGTCTATGGCTACACCTTC. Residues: CASTPGTVYGYTF.